This T cell receptor (beta chain) was sequenced during a study of shared clonotypes between healthy human individuals. Caucasian adults living in Nashville, Tennessee, provided all samples. CD45RA+ naive and CD45RA-negative memory subsets were separated from CD4+ cells. Overall study findings and caveats: Read depth was anticipated to influence clonotype sharing among donors.

CDR1 is LNHDA and CDR2 is SQIVND in the germline V gene (reference sequence). CDR3 size: 12 residues. V lost 11 bases, J lost 2 bases, and 13 bases lay in between. To note about this clone: Its target is unknown.

Genomic DNA of each subset was evenly split across several immunoSEQ plates. TCRdb's table, derived via immunoSEQ multiplex PCR, lists solely in-frame clones and lacks some. The data hold over a million clones, with 95% to 99% observed a single time. The chain combines TRBV19 with TRBJ2-7; unclear D gene. The receptor comes from a man aged 25-40 years in good health. The material sequenced was naive CD4+ T cells sorted from blood. Noted subset: CD45RA+ positively selected. The CDR3 nucleotides are TGTGCCGCTGTCTGGACGGCCTACGAGCAGTACTTC. It translates to CAAVWTAYEQYF.